This TCR beta chain comes out of a study of Graves' ophthalmopathy and Graves' hyperthyroidism. Across the study: At the time of initial diagnosis and before any treatment, peripheral blood was collected. Broader study findings: The authors also found most expanded thyroid clonotypes above 0.001 frequency in blood. Sensitivity of around 67% and specificity of less than 85% were achieved by the model that predicted ophthalmopathy progression.

With 1 base removed from V and 1 base from J, the gap between germline ends came to 14 bases. In germline, CDR1 is DFQATT, CDR2 SNEGSKA (reference sequence). This CDR3 contains 15 residues. Researchers took RNA transcripts and amplified TCR beta CDR3 regions from them. The first round was an RT-PCR with HTBI primers, and the second round was a multiplex PCR. TCRdb re-derived calls from the multiplex PCR reads in MiXCR, one entry per CDR3 protein. The sample has some 370,000 distinct CDR3 sequences, about a sixth seen once. Points on this clonotype: Its antigen is currently unknown.

It was on clinical symptoms, serum thyroxine, TRAb, thyroid ultrasound and orbital computed tomography that diagnosis relied. The V and J genes are TRBV20-1 and TRBJ2-7; a possible D gene is TRBD1 (6 bases). The sequenced sample consisted of peripheral blood. This clonotype was sampled from an adult woman with stable Graves' hyperthyroidism. CDR3 sequence reads: CSARGGTYPSYEQYF. The CDR3 region has the DNA TGCAGTGCTAGAGGGGGGACATATCCTTCCTACGAGCAGTACTTC.